Here is one TCR beta chain with its context. These data belong to a study of cytomegalovirus exposure and HLA in healthy donors. Only in-frame clones appear in the TCRdb table, and some are missing; sequencing was by immunoSEQ multiplex PCR. The sample has 90,000 to 150,000 clones; more than 75% are singletons. The receptor was isolated from a woman in her late teens or twenties in good health and CMV-seropositive. Sequencing used PBMCs.

The CDR3 DNA sequence: TGCGCCAGCAGCTTGGCGCCCCCCACAGGGCCACAAGAGACCCAGTACTTC. This translates into CASSLAPPTGPQETQYF. J is TRBJ2-5 and V is TRBV5-1; D may be TRBD1 (6 bases). Germline V lookup: CDR1 SGHRS, CDR2 YFSETQ. The CDR3 consists of 17 residues. The ends were cut back, 0 bases at V and 2 bases at J, with 17 bases in the middle.